These T cell receptor beta chains were read from a single sample in a study of beta chain features in type 1 diabetes. Clones were sequenced by immunoSEQ multiplex PCR, and TCRdb holds only the in-frame ones, with some missing. This sample has 93,000 or so clones, with under 30% found just once. The sample comprised central memory CD4+ T cells from blood. The receptors were gathered from a woman under 30 with type 1 diabetes. Each CDR3 is given with its conserved first and last residue. The order of the fields is J gene, D gene, V gene, clone size, CDR3 DNA, CDR3 protein. The D gene is left open where the match is weak. Only part of the rows carry a size: once, few, many, or a class if the clone is expanded.

TRBJ2-3 | TRBD2 | TRBV18 | NA | TGTGCCAGCTCCCTGACTAGCGGGAATGCAGATACGCAGTATTTT | CASSLTSGNADTQYF
TRBJ2-7 | NA | TRBV6-1 | NA | TGTGCCAGCAGTGAAGTGGTTAGCGGTCCCTACGAGCAGTACTTC | CASSEVVSGPYEQYF
TRBJ2-2 | TRBD2 | TRBV7-3 | NA | TGTGCCAGCAGCTTAAAGGGAGGGCCCGGCGGGGAGCTGTTTTTT | CASSLKGGPGGELFF
TRBJ1-2 | NA | TRBV15 | NA | TGTGCCACCAGCAGAGATGTCATTCGCAGTGCCCTCTATGGCTACACCTTC | CATSRDVIRSALYGYTF
TRBJ2-3 | NA | TRBV5-1 | once | TGCGCCAGCAGCTTGTACGCGGGAAACACAGATACGCAGTATTTT | CASSLYAGNTDTQYF
TRBJ2-1 | TRBD2 | TRBV18 | NA | TGTGCCAGCTCACCACAAGGGGAGGGGAAAAACAATGAGCAGTTCTTC | CASSPQGEGKNNEQFF
TRBJ2-3 | NA | TRBV27 | NA | TGTGCCAGCAGTTTTCGAGGTCCCGGCACAGATACGCAGTATTTT | CASSFRGPGTDTQYF
TRBJ2-7 | TRBD1 | TRBV10-3 | NA | TGTGCCATCAGCCGGGACAGGGAGTACGAGCAGTACTTC | CAISRDREYEQYF
TRBJ2-5 | NA | TRBV27 | NA | TGTGCCAGCAGCCACGGGGAGACCCAGTACTTC | CASSHGETQYF
TRBJ2-5 | NA | TRBV19 | NA | TGTGCCAGTAGTCTTCAAGGGGTTCCTACCCAGTACTTC | CASSLQGVPTQYF
TRBJ2-7 | TRBD1 | TRBV7-9 | few | TGTGCCAGCAGCCTAGGACAGGGTCATTCCTACGAGCAGTACTTC | CASSLGQGHSYEQYF
TRBJ2-2 | TRBD2 | TRBV5-1 | few | TGCGCCAGCAGCTTGGGGGACTACGTTACCGGGGAGCTGTTTTTT | CASSLGDYVTGELFF
TRBJ2-4 | NA | TRBV2 | NA | TGTGCCAGCAGTGGCGGGAATCCCAAAAACATTCAGTACTTC | CASSGGNPKNIQYF
TRBJ2-3 | TRBD2 | TRBV11-1 | NA | TGTGCCAGCAGCCTAAAGATGACTAGCGGGAGAACCACAGATACGCAGTATTTT | CASSLKMTSGRTTDTQYF
TRBJ2-7 | NA | TRBV19 | NA | TGTGCCAGTAGTATTAGGAACACCTTTGGTTCGGGCGAGCAGTACTTC | CASSIRNTFGSGEQYF
TRBJ2-2 | TRBD1 | TRBV2 | few | TGTGCCAGCAGTCTCGACAGGGTGGACACCGGGGAGCTGTTTTTT | CASSLDRVDTGELFF
TRBJ2-5 | NA | TRBV19 | NA | TGTGCCAGTAGTATTAAGCAGGGACAAGAGACCCAGTACTTC | CASSIKQGQETQYF
TRBJ1-2 | NA | TRBV11-3 | NA | TGTGCCAGCAGCCCGGAACCGACAGCCCCCAGGGGCTACACCTTC | CASSPEPTAPRGYTF
TRBJ2-1 | TRBD2 | TRBV29-1 | few | TGCAGCGTTGTGCCTAGCGGGAGAGGGGATGAGCAGTTCTTC | CSVVPSGRGDEQFF
TRBJ2-3 | TRBD2 | TRBV15 | NA | TGTGCCACCAGCAGAGGTAGCGGGAGGGTTGCAGATACGCAGTATTTT | CATSRGSGRVADTQYF
TRBJ2-1 | NA | TRBV21-1 | few | TGTGCCAGCAACTCAGAAATAACAGGCTACAATGAGCAGTTCTTC | CASNSEITGYNEQFF
TRBJ2-7 | TRBD2 | TRBV2 | NA | TGTGCCAGCAGTGAGGGATTGACTAGCGGGAGCTACGAGCAGTACTTC | CASSEGLTSGSYEQYF
TRBJ2-1 | TRBD2 | TRBV13 | few | TGTGCCAGCAGAGGGGGCAAAGGGACTAGCGGGAGGGGGAATGAGCAGTTCTTC | CASRGGKGTSGRGNEQFF
TRBJ2-1 | NA | TRBV28 | NA | TGTGCCAGCCTTGAGGGGGGCGGGGGTTCCTACAATGAGCAGTTCTTC | CASLEGGGGSYNEQFF
TRBJ1-1 | NA | TRBV30 | NA | TGTGCCTGGAGTTCCCAACAGGGAGGGGGCACTGAAGCTTTCTTT | CAWSSQQGGGTEAFF
TRBJ2-1 | TRBD2 | TRBV5-1 | NA | TGCGCCAGCAGCTTGGCGGGAGGAGGGTATGAGCAGTTCTTC | CASSLAGGGYEQFF
TRBJ2-5 | TRBD2 | TRBV4-2 | few | TGTGCCAGCAGCCGCAAGGCCGGGACTAGCGGGAAGAGCCAAGAGACCCAGTACTTC | CASSRKAGTSGKSQETQYF
TRBJ1-1 | NA | TRBV29-1 | NA | TGCAGCGCTGCCCCGGGGGGCTATACTGAAGCTTTCTTT | CSAAPGGYTEAFF
TRBJ2-1 | TRBD2 | TRBV7-2 | once | TGTGCCAGCAGCTTGCCCAACCTTAGCGGGAGGAGCTCCTACAATGAGCAGTTCTTC | CASSLPNLSGRSSYNEQFF
TRBJ2-3 | TRBD2 | TRBV11-2 | few | TGTGCCAGCAGCTTAGCGAGCGGGAGGGTAGATACGCAGTATTTT | CASSLASGRVDTQYF